Presented here are 2 T cell receptor beta chains from one specimen sequenced in a study of early T cells in non-severe SARS-CoV-2 infection. TCRdb redid the calling of the 5' RACE reads with MiXCR, one entry per CDR3 protein. The sample has about 59,000 distinct CDR3 sequences; about 12% are singletons. The sequencing here drew on whole blood, taken at baseline. These receptors were obtained from an adult who was a healthcare worker with PCR-confirmed SARS-CoV-2 infection or an uninfected control (not recorded which).

The chain recombines TRBV11-3 with TRBJ1-1, with D hard to call. CDR3 length: 13 residues. V lost 0 bases and J 2 bases, leaving 4 bases between the germline ends. Germline V gives CDR1 SGHNT, CDR2 YENEEA. In DNA, the CDR3 is TGTGCCAGCAGCTTAGAAGATAACACTGAAGCTTTCTTT. Protein: CASSLEDNTEAFF.

The chain has TRBV13 and TRBJ2-3; 8 nucleotides line up with TRBD1. The V and J ends lost 4 bases and 10 bases, in that order; junction bases with no gene match: 7. Germline lookup yields CDR1 PRHDT and CDR2 FYEKMQ (reference sequence). This CDR3 has 13 amino acids. The CDR3, as DNA: TGTGCCAGCAGCTACGACAGGGGCTCATCGCAGTATTTT. The encoded protein is CASSYDRGSSQYF.